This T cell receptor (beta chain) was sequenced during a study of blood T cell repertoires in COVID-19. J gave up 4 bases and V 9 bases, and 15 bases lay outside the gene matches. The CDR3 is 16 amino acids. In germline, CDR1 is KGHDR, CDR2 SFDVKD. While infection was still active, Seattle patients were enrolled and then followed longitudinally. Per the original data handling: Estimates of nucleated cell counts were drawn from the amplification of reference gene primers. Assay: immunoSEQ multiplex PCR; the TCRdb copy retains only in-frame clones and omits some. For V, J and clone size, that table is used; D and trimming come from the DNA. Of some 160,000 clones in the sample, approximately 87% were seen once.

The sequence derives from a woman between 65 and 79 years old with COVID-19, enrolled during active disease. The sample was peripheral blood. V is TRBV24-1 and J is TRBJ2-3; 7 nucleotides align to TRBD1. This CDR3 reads CATSRGQGGAADTQYF. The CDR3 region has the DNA TGTGCCACCTCTAGGGGGCAAGGGGGTGCGGCAGATACGCAGTATTTT.